This T cell receptor beta chain comes out of a study of T cells in Graves' hyperthyroidism and ophthalmopathy. Study overall: Once the initial diagnosis was made, peripheral blood was obtained before any treatment.

Researchers took RNA transcripts and amplified the TCR beta CDR3 regions from them. HTBI primers were employed in a first-round RT-PCR of the TCR CDR3. MiXCR, run by TCRdb on the multiplex PCR reads, gives a single entry per CDR3 protein. Seen here are some 620,000 distinct CDR3 sequences, about 17% observed once, and the top ten hold 3.8%. CDR3 length: 16 residues. Germline-derived CDR1 and CDR2 are SGHVS and FQNEAQ. V trimming: 1 base; J trimming: 3 bases; junction bases outside the gene matches: 8. General observations from the study: Ophthalmopathy was predicted by the model a median of roughly 6 months ahead of onset.

With respect to this clonotype: Its antigen is not identified.

The TCR was taken from a woman younger than 45 with Graves' hyperthyroidism. Sequencing was performed on blood. The chain combines TRBV7-8 with TRBJ1-1; TRBD1 matches at 7 bases. The CDR3 here is CASSLVQGVRDTEAFF. The CDR3 nucleotides are TGTGCCAGCAGCTTAGTGCAGGGGGTAAGAGACACTGAAGCTTTCTTT.